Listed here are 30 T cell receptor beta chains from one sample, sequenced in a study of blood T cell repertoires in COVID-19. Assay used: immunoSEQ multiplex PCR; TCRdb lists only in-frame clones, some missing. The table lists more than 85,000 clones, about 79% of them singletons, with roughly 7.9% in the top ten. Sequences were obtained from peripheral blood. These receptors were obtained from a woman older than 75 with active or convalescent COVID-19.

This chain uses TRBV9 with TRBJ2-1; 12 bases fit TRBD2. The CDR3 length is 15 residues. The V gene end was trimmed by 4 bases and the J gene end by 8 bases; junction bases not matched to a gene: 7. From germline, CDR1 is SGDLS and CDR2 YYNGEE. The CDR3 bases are TGTGCCAGCAGCATGGCTAGCGGGAGGGCCTATGAGCAGTTCTTC. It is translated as CASSMASGRAYEQFF.

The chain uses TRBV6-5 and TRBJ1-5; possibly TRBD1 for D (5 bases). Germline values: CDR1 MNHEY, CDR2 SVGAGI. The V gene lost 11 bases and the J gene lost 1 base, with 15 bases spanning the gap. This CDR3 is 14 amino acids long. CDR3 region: CAVAGGRSNQPQHF. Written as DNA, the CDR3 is TGTGCCGTCGCCGGGGGACGGAGCAATCAGCCCCAGCATTTT.

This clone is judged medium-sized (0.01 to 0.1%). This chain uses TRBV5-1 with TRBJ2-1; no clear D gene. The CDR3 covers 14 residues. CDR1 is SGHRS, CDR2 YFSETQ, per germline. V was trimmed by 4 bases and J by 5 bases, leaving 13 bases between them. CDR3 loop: CASSPEHLNNEQFF. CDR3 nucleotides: TGCGCCAGCAGCCCCGAGCACCTCAACAATGAGCAGTTCTTC.

Written as DNA, the CDR3 is TGCAGCGTTGCCCCTGGGACAGGGTTCGACGAGCAGTACTTC. Protein: CSVAPGTGFDEQYF. J is TRBJ2-7 and V is TRBV29-1, with TRBD1 matching 9 bases. CDR3 length equals 14 residues. V gave up 4 bases and J gave up 5 bases; unmatched junction bases: 9. CDR1 is SQVTM, CDR2 ANQGSEA, per germline.

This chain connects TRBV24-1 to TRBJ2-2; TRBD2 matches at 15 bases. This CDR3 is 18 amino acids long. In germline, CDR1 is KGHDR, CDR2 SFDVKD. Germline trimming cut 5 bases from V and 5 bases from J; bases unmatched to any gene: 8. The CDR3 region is CATSVAGTSGRRTGELFF. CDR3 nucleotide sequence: TGTGCCACCAGTGTCGCCGGGACTAGCGGGAGGAGAACCGGGGAGCTGTTTTTT.

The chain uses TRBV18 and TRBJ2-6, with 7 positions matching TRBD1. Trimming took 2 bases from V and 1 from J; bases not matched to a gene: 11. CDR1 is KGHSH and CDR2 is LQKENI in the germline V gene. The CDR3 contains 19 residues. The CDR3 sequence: CASSPFRTGASSGANVLTF. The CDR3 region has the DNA TGTGCCAGCTCACCATTTAGGACAGGTGCGAGTTCTGGGGCCAACGTCCTGACTTTC.

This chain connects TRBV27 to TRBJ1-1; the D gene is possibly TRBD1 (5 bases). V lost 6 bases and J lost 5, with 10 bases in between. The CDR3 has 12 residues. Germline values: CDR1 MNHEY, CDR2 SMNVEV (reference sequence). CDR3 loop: CASSPGSTEAFF. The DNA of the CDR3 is TGTGCCAGCAGCCCAGGGTCGACTGAAGCTTTCTTT.

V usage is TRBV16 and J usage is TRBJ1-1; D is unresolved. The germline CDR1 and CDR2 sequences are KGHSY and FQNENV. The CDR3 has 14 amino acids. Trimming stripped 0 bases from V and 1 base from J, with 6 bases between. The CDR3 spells CASSQSRGNTEAFF. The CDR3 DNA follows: TGTGCCAGCAGCCAATCGAGAGGGAACACTGAAGCTTTCTTT.

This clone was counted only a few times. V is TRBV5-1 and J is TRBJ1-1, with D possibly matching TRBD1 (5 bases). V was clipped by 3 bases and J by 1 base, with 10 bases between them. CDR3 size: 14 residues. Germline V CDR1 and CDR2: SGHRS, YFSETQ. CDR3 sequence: CASSWGVSNTEAFF. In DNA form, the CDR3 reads TGCGCCAGCAGCTGGGGGGTCTCGAACACTGAAGCTTTCTTT.

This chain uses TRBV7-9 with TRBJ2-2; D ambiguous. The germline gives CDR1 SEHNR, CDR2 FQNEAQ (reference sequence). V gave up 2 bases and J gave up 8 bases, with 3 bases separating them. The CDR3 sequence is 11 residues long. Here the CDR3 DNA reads TGTGCCAGCAGCTTATCTGGGGAGCTGTTTTTT. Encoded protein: CASSLSGELFF.

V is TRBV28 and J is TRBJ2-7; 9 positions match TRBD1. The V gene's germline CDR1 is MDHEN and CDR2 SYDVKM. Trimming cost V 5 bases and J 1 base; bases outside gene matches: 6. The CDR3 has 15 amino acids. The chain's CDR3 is CASSTGGPKSYEQYF. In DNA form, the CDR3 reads TGTGCCAGCAGTACAGGGGGCCCGAAATCCTACGAGCAGTACTTC.

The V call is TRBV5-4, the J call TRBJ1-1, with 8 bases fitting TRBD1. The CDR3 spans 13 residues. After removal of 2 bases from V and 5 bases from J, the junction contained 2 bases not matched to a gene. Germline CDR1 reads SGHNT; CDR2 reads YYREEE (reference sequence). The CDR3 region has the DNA TGTGCCAGCAGCTTAAACAGGGGGACTGAAGCTTTCTTT. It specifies CASSLNRGTEAFF.

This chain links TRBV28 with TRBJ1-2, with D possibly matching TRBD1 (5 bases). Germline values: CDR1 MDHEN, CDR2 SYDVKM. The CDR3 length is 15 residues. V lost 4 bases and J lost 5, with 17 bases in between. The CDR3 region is CASSSAVEGLYGYTF. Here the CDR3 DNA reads TGTGCCAGCAGTTCCGCTGTTGAGGGACTTTATGGCTACACCTTC.

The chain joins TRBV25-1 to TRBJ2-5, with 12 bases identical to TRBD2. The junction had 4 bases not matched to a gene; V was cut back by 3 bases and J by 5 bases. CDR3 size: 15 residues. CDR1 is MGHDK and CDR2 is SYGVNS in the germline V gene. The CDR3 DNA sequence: TGTGCCAGCAGTGACCCCGGGACTAGCGGGGAGACCCAGTACTTC. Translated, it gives CASSDPGTSGETQYF. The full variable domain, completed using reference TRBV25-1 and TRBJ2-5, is EADIYQTPRYLVIGTGKKITLECSQTMGHDKMYWYQQDPGMELHLIHYSYGVNSTEKGDLSSESTVSRIRTEHFPLTLESARPSHTSQYLCASSDPGTSGETQYFGPGTRLLVL.

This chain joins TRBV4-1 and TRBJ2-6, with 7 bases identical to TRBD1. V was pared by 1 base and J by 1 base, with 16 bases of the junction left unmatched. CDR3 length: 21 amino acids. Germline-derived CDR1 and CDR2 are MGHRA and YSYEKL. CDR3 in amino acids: CASSQGAGRGRYLSGANVLTF. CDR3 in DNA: TGCGCCAGCAGCCAAGGGGCGGGCAGGGGGAGATATTTATCTGGGGCCAACGTCCTGACTTTC.

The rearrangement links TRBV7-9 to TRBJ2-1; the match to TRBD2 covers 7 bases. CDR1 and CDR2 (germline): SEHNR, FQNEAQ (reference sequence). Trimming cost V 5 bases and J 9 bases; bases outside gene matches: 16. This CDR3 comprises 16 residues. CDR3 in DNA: TGTGCCAGCAGCCCACCCAGGACTAGGGCCTCGGGTGAGCAGTTCTTC. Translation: CASSPPRTRASGEQFF.

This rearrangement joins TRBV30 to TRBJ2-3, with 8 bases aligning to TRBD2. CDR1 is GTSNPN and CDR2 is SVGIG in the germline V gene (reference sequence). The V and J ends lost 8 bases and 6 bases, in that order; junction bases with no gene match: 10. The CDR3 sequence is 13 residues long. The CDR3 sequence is CALLAGLGDTQYF. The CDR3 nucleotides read TGTGCCCTCCTAGCGGGCCTTGGGGATACGCAGTATTTT. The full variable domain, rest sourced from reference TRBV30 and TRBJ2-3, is SQTIHQWPATLVQPVGSPLSLECTVEGTSNPNLYWYRQAAGRGLQLLFYSVGIGQISSEVPQNLSASRPQDRQFILSSKKLLLSDSGFYLCALLAGLGDTQYFGPGTRLTVL.

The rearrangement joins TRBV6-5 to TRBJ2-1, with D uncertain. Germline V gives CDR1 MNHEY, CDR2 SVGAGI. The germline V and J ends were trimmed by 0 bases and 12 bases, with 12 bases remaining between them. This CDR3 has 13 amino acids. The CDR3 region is CASSYSTLVGQFF. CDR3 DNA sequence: TGTGCCAGCAGTTACTCGACCCTAGTAGGGCAGTTCTTC.

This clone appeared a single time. This CDR3 is CASSAGQGSISEAFF. As DNA, the CDR3 is TGCGCCAGCAGCGCTGGACAGGGAAGTATATCTGAAGCTTTCTTT. The gene calls are TRBV5-1 and TRBJ1-1; 8 bases map to TRBD1. Germline V gene lookup returns CDR1 SGHRS and CDR2 YFSETQ. V dropped 4 bases and J dropped 6; count of bases not matched to a gene: 11. The length of the CDR3 is 15 residues.

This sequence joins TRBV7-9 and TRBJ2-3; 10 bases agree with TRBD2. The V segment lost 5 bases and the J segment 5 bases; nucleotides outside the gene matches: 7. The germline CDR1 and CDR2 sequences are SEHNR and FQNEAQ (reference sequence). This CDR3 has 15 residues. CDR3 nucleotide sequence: TGTGCCAGCAGCCCTAGCGGGAGTCTCGGAGATACGCAGTATTTT. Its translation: CASSPSGSLGDTQYF.

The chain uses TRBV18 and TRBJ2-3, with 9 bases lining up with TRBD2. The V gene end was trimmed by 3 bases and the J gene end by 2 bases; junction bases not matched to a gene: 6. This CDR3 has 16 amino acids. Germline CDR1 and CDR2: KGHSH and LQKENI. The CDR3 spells CASSPKLAGNTDTQYF. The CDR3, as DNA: TGTGCCAGCTCACCGAAACTAGCGGGCAACACAGATACGCAGTATTTT.

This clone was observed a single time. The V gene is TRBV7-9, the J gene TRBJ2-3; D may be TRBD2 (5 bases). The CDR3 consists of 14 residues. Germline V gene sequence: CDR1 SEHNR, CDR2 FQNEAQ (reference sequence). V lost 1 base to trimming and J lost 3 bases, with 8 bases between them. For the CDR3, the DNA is TGTGCCAGCAGCTTAGGCCGGGGTACAGATACGCAGTATTTT. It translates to CASSLGRGTDTQYF. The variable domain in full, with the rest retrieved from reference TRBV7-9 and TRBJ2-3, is DTGVSQNPRHKITKRGQNVTFRCDPISEHNRLYWYRQTLGQGPEFLTYFQNEAQLEKSRLLSDRFSAERPKGSFSTLEIQRTEQGDSAMYLCASSLGRGTDTQYFGPGTRLTVL.

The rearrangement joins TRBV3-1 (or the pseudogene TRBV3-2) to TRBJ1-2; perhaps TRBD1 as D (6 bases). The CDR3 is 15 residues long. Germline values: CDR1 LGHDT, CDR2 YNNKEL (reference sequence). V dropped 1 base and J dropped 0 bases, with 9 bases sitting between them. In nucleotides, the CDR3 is TGTGCCAGCAGCCAAGGGACAGCAACTAACTATGGCTACACCTTC. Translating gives CASSQGTATNYGYTF.

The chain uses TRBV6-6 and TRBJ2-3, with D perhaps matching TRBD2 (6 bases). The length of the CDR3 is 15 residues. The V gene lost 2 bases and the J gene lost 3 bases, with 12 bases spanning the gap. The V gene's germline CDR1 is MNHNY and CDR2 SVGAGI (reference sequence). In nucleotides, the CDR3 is TGTGCCAGCAGTTACCGCGGGACTGGAACAGATACGCAGTATTTT. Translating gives CASSYRGTGTDTQYF.

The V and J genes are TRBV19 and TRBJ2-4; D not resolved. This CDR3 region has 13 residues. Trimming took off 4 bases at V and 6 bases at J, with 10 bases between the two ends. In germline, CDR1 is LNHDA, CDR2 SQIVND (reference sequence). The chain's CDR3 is CASSRQRANIQYF. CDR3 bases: TGTGCCAGTAGTAGACAACGAGCAAACATTCAGTACTTC.

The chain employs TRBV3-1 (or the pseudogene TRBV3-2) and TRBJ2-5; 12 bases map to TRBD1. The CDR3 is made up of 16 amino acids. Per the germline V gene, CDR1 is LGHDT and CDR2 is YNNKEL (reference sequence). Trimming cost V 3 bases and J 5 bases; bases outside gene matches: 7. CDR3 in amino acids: CASSQEGTGGRETQYF. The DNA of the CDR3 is TGTGCCAGCAGCCAGGAAGGGACAGGGGGCAGGGAGACCCAGTACTTC.

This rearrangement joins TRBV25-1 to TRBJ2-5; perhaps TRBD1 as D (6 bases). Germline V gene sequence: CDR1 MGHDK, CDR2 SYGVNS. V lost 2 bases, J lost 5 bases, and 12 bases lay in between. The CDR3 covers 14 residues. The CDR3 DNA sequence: TGTGCCAGCAGTGAAGTTAGGGGGTGGGAGACCCAGTACTTC. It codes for CASSEVRGWETQYF.

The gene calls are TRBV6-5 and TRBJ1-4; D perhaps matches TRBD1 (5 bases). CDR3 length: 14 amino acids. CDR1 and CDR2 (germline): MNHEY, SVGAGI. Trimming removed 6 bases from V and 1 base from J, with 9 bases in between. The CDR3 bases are TGTGCCAGCAGGTCCCAGGGAACTAATGAAAAACTGTTTTTT. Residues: CASRSQGTNEKLFF.

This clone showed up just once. This CDR3 reads CASIMDREAQPQHF. The CDR3 DNA sequence: TGTGCCAGCATTATGGACAGGGAGGCACAGCCCCAGCATTTT. V and J are TRBV2 and TRBJ1-5; 8 bases match TRBD1. Trimming removed 7 bases from V and 7 bases from J; junction bases left unmatched: 9. CDR1 and CDR2 (germline): SNHLY, FYNNEI. The CDR3 is 14 amino acids. The whole variable domain, remainder taken from reference TRBV2 and TRBJ1-5, is EPEVTQTPSHQVTQMGQEVILRCVPISNHLYFYWYRQILGQKVEFLVSFYNNEISEKSEIFDDQFSVERPDGSNFTLKIRSTKLEDSAMYFCASIMDREAQPQHFGDGTRLSIL.

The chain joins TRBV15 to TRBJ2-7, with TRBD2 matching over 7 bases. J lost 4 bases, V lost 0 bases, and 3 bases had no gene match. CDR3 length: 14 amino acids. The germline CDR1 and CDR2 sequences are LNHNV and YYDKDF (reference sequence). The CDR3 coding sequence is TGTGCCACCAGCAGAGATACTAGCGCGTACGAGCAGTACTTC. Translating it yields CATSRDTSAYEQYF.